What follows describes a single TCR beta chain. The entry originates in a study of blood T cell repertoires in COVID-19. In the authors' methods: The authors estimated nucleated cell counts from reference gene primer amplification. Sequencing used immunoSEQ multiplex PCR; TCRdb keeps in-frame clones, though not all of them. The DNA was the basis for D and trimming; V, J and clone size are from that table. Of around 60,000 clones detected, about 74% appear once; the ten largest clones hold roughly 30%. The sample comprised peripheral blood. The receptor was derived from a woman aged 80 or over with acute or convalescent COVID-19.

Written as DNA, the CDR3 is TGTGCCAGCAGCCCAATGGGGAGGGGCGATGAGCAGTTCTTC. Protein product: CASSPMGRGDEQFF. The rearrangement joins TRBV3-1 (or the pseudogene TRBV3-2) to TRBJ2-1, with 7 bases matching TRBD2. The CDR3 length is 14 residues. The germline V gene has CDR1 LGHDT and CDR2 YNNKEL (reference sequence). V lost 4 bases to trimming and J lost 8 bases; unmatched junction nucleotides: 8.